The 32 T cell receptor beta chains in this list originate from one sample, sequenced in a study of blood T cells in healthy people across ages. Combining a sample-barcoded 5' primer with a J-beta primer mix, a second PCR ran for about 7 to 12 cycles. TCRdb re-called the 5' RACE reads through MiXCR, storing one row per CDR3 protein. In the table there are approximately 290,000 distinct CDR3 sequences, roughly 29% of which are singletons. Sequencing was done on a sample of blood. Receptor source: a woman in her 70s in good health.

There are many counts of this clonotype. V usage is TRBV20-1 and J usage is TRBJ2-5, with D maybe TRBD1 (6 bases). The CDR3 totals 15 residues. From germline, CDR1 is DFQATT and CDR2 SNEGSKA (reference sequence). Trimming left V 6 bases short and J 7 bases short, with 24 bases between. In DNA, the CDR3 is TGCAGTGCCTCGACAGGCCATGCTGCGTTCGGGACCCAGTACTTC. Amino acid sequence: CSASTGHAAFGTQYF.

This clonotype was counted once. This chain uses TRBV20-1 with TRBJ2-7, with 12 positions matching TRBD2. V lost 4 bases to trimming and J lost 3 bases; unmatched junction nucleotides: 10. The CDR3 is 16 residues long. Germline CDR1 reads DFQATT; CDR2 reads SNEGSKA (reference sequence). DNA of the CDR3: TGCAGTGCTATAACTAGCGGGAGGTCTTGGGACTACGAGCAGTACTTC. Amino acids: CSAITSGRSWDYEQYF.

The chain employs TRBV11-2 and TRBJ1-4; D may be TRBD1 (5 bases). V was pared by 5 bases and J by 4 bases, with 17 bases between. This CDR3 region has 16 residues. The V gene's germline CDR1 is SGHAT and CDR2 FQNNGV. The CDR3 spells CASSLMNGQVNEKLFF. The DNA of the CDR3 is TGTGCCAGCAGCCTCATGAACGGACAAGTTAATGAAAAACTGTTTTTT.

This clonotype was recorded only once. This chain uses TRBV20-1 with TRBJ1-6; D may be TRBD1 (5 bases). Germline CDR1 is DFQATT and CDR2 is SNEGSKA (reference sequence). The V and J ends lost 4 bases and 7 bases respectively, with 8 bases between them. The CDR3 has 12 amino acids. In nucleotides, the CDR3 is TGCAGTGCTACCGGGGGGAATTCACCCCTCCACTTT. Amino acids: CSATGGNSPLHF.

In regard to this clonotype: It is likely a read error, because the conserved phenylalanine at the end of the CDR3 is missing. The chain has TRBV28 and TRBJ2-7; TRBD1 matches at 7 bases. The germline V gene encodes CDR1 MDHEN and CDR2 SYDVKM. The CDR3 extends over 14 amino acids. V shed 6 bases and J 4 bases; nucleotides not matched to a gene: 9. The CDR3 loop reads CASRLGQARYEQYL. CDR3 bases: TGTGCCAGCAGACTAGGACAGGCTAGGTACGAGCAGTACCTC.

To note about this clonotype: A much larger clone is a single base away; this may be a read error. CDR3 loop: CSASLPVDAYGYTF. CDR3 sequence (DNA): TGCAGTGCTAGTCTCCCCGTGGACGCCTATGGCTACACCTTC. This rearrangement joins TRBV20-1 to TRBJ1-2; D gene ambiguous. Germline V gene sequence: CDR1 DFQATT, CDR2 SNEGSKA (reference sequence). The CDR3 has 14 amino acids. The V end lost 3 bases, the J end lost 4 bases, and 15 bases lay between the germline ends.

This chain joins TRBV6-5 and TRBJ2-2; D is uncertain. In germline, CDR1 is MNHEY, CDR2 SVGAGI. The CDR3 is 13 amino acids. V was trimmed by 0 bases and J by 3 bases, leaving 2 bases between them. The CDR3, as DNA: TGTGCCAGCAGTTACTCTTACACCGGGGAGCTGTTTTTT. This gives the protein CASSYSYTGELFF.

V is TRBV28 and J is TRBJ2-3, with a weak D call TRBD2 (7 bases). This CDR3 has 16 amino acids. Per germline, CDR1 MDHEN and CDR2 SYDVKM. V dropped 1 base and J dropped 2 bases, with 13 bases sitting between them. CDR3 bases: TGTGCCAGCAGTTTATTAGGGGGGGCGGTCACAGATACGCAGTATTTT. Amino acid sequence: CASSLLGGAVTDTQYF.

With regard to this clonotype: Sequence at one end of the junction differs from germline and may be a read error. The rearrangement links TRBV24-1 to TRBJ2-1; no clear D gene. The V gene's germline CDR1 is KGHDR and CDR2 SFDVKD. The CDR3 is 16 residues long. Here the CDR3 DNA reads TGTGCCACCAGTGATTCAGTAGCAAGCTCCTGCAATGAGCAGTTCTTC. This codes for CATSDSVASSCNEQFF.

The CDR3 protein is CSAIDRGRGGKLFF. As DNA, the CDR3 is TGCAGTGCTATCGACAGGGGACGGGGTGGAAAACTGTTTTTT. The genes are TRBV20-1 and TRBJ1-4, with 8 positions matching TRBD1. The CDR3 is made up of 14 amino acids. The germline gives CDR1 DFQATT, CDR2 SNEGSKA (reference sequence). Trimming took 4 bases from V and 10 from J; bases not matched to a gene: 11.

The chain carries TRBV5-1 and TRBJ1-3; D uncertain. Germline assignment: CDR1 SGHRS and CDR2 YFSETQ. V lost 5 bases, J lost 4 bases, and 10 bases lay in between. CDR3 length: 13 amino acids. The CDR3 sequence: CASSLVGGNTIYF. In nucleotides, the CDR3 is TGCGCCAGCAGTCTTGTAGGAGGAAACACCATATATTTT.

The gene calls are TRBV20-1 and TRBJ2-1, with D possibly TRBD1 on 7 matching bases. This CDR3 comprises 11 residues. The germline V and J ends were trimmed by 5 bases and 14 bases, with 16 bases remaining between them. CDR1 is DFQATT, CDR2 SNEGSKA, per germline (reference sequence). CDR3 amino acids: CSAPGGRSEFF. CDR3 sequence (DNA): TGCAGTGCTCCAGGGGGGAGGAGTGAGTTCTTC.

This clonotype was recorded a few times. This sequence joins TRBV19 and TRBJ2-5, with D possibly matching TRBD2 (5 bases). The J call may be incorrect, as the DNA end agrees better with TRBJ2-7. Germline CDR1 reads LNHDA; CDR2 reads SQIVND (reference sequence). The CDR3 spans 14 residues. CDR3 DNA sequence: TGTGCCGCGAGTGGACTCTCCTTACCCTACGAGCAGTACTTC. Protein: CAASGLSLPYEQYF.

The J gene is TRBJ2-1, the V gene TRBV12-3 or TRBV12-4; possible D gene TRBD2, 6 bases. Gene TRBJ2-7 matches the end of the DNA better, so the J call may be wrong. The CDR3 contains 14 residues. CDR3 DNA sequence: TGTGCCAGCAGTTTCGGAGGGATCCTCGACGAGCAGTACTTC. It is translated as CASSFGGILDEQYF.

This clonotype has a handful of counts. The chain links TRBV7-3 to TRBJ2-5; unclear D gene. TRBJ2-1 matches the DNA end more closely, so the J call is doubtful. Germline CDR1 is SGHTA and CDR2 is FQGTGA. The CDR3 totals 11 residues. CDR3 coding DNA: TGTGCCAGCAGCATGGGGAATGAGCAGTTCTTC. It translates to CASSMGNEQFF.

The J gene is TRBJ2-1, the V gene TRBV7-2; D possibly corresponds to TRBD1 (5 bases). This CDR3 spans 11 amino acids. V was cut by 4 bases and J by 10 bases, with 8 bases left in between. Germline-derived CDR1 and CDR2 are SGHTA and FQGNSA. Here the CDR3 DNA reads TGTGCCAGCAGCTCAAGGGGCGAGCAGTTCTTC. It translates to CASSSRGEQFF.

This clonotype was seen more than once but under ten times. One junction end does not reproduce the germline sequence, and a read error may be involved. The chain uses TRBV5-1 and TRBJ2-2, with 9 bases aligning to TRBD2. Germline lookup yields CDR1 SGHRS and CDR2 YFSETQ. This CDR3 is 15 amino acids long. CDR3 amino acids: CASSLYSGSTGERFF. Written as DNA, the CDR3 is TGCGCCAGCAGCTTATATAGCGGGAGTACCGGGGAGCGGTTTTTT.

This chain joins TRBV12-3 or TRBV12-4 and TRBJ1-1, with TRBD1 as a possible D gene (6 bases). This CDR3 has 15 residues. Trimming took 6 bases from V and 7 from J, leaving 21 bases between them. CDR3 coding DNA: TGTGCCAGCAGCCCTTCCACAGGGTCCTGGGGTGAAGCTTTCTTT. It yields the protein CASSPSTGSWGEAFF.

This clonotype has just a few counts. J is TRBJ2-1 and V is TRBV19; 7 nucleotides agree with TRBD2. The CDR3 has 15 amino acids. CDR1 LNHDA and CDR2 SQIVND come from the germline V gene (reference sequence). Trimming removed 3 bases from V and 6 bases from J; junction bases left unmatched: 8. The CDR3 DNA sequence: TGTGCCAGTAGTATGGTGGCGGGAGTTCGCAATGAGCAGTTCTTC. Translated, it gives CASSMVAGVRNEQFF.

The table lists this clonotype with a few counts. J is TRBJ2-2 and V is TRBV7-3, with TRBD1 identical over 9 bases. The CDR3 is 14 residues long. The germline V gene has CDR1 SGHTA and CDR2 FQGTGA. Unmatched junction bases numbered 5, after V lost 4 bases and J lost 8 bases. For the CDR3, the DNA is TGTGCCAGCAGCTCGACAGGGGGAAGGGGGGAGCTGTTTTTT. Encoded protein: CASSSTGGRGELFF.

This clonotype was detected a few times. This rearrangement joins TRBV9 to TRBJ2-4; D is uncertain. CDR1 and CDR2 (germline): SGDLS, YYNGEE. The V end was cut by 0 bases, the J end by 8 bases, with 12 bases between. This CDR3 has 14 amino acids. The CDR3 reads CASSVVSYGDIQYF. The CDR3 nucleotides read TGTGCCAGCAGCGTAGTTAGCTACGGCGACATTCAGTACTTC.

The chain has TRBV5-1 and TRBJ2-5; 11 nucleotides line up with TRBD2. CDR3 length: 15 residues. Trimming removed 4 bases from V and 4 bases from J; junction bases left unmatched: 6. Germline V gene data show CDR1 as SGHRS and CDR2 as YFSETQ. The CDR3 nucleotides are TGCGCCAGCAGCCCGACTAGCGGGATAGGAGAGACCCAGTACTTC. It codes for CASSPTSGIGETQYF.

The chain links TRBV12-3 or TRBV12-4 to TRBJ1-1; 10 bases fit TRBD1. The CDR3 is 13 amino acids. The J segment lost 10 bases and the V segment lost 2 bases, leaving 4 bases of the junction unmatched. The CDR3 protein is CASSLTGQGLAFF. Here the CDR3 DNA reads TGTGCCAGCAGTTTAACGGGACAGGGGTTAGCTTTCTTT.

This clonotype was detected only a few times. The chain links TRBV13 to TRBJ2-5; 8 bases map to TRBD2. The DNA end is more similar to TRBJ2-7, so the J call may be wrong. CDR3 length equals 19 residues. Per the germline V gene, CDR1 is PRHDT and CDR2 is FYEKMQ (reference sequence). The chain's CDR3 is CASSRTSLLGARGPYEQYF. In DNA, the CDR3 is TGTGCCAGCAGCCGGACTAGCTTGCTAGGGGCCAGAGGCCCCTACGAGCAGTACTTC.

V usage is TRBV20-1 and J usage is TRBJ2-3; D gene uncertain. The germline V gene encodes CDR1 DFQATT and CDR2 SNEGSKA (reference sequence). The germline V and J ends were trimmed by 0 bases and 4 bases, with 14 bases remaining between them. This CDR3 is built from 15 residues. The CDR3 here is CSARDGLIGADTQYF. The CDR3 DNA reads as TGCAGTGCTAGAGATGGTCTCATTGGCGCAGATACGCAGTATTTT.

The rearrangement joins TRBV29-1 to TRBJ2-5; TRBD1 matches at 7 bases. Near its end, the DNA agrees better with TRBJ2-1, so the J call may be wrong. The length of the CDR3 is 13 residues. Germline assignment: CDR1 SQVTM and CDR2 ANQGSEA. The CDR3 DNA reads TGCAGCGGTGGGGACAGAGGTAAAAATGAGCAGTTCTTC. Protein product: CSGGDRGKNEQFF.

V is TRBV10-3 and J is TRBJ2-1, with 7 nucleotides matching TRBD2. CDR1 and CDR2 from the germline V gene are ENHRY and SYGVKD. This CDR3 has 13 amino acids. The J segment lost 11 bases and the V segment lost 6 bases, leaving 10 bases of the junction unmatched. CDR3 coding DNA: TGTGCCATCAGCCCCCCTGGAAGCGGGAAGCAGTTCTTC. This gives the protein CAISPPGSGKQFF.

This rearrangement joins TRBV20-1 to TRBJ1-2; D is ambiguous. V was trimmed by 0 bases and J by 5 bases, leaving 13 bases between them. Germline CDR1 DFQATT, CDR2 SNEGSKA (reference sequence). This CDR3 has 14 residues. The CDR3 DNA follows: TGCAGTGCTAGAGATCGGGTCTTTAATTATGGCTACACCTTC. This gives the protein CSARDRVFNYGYTF.

This clonotype has just a few counts. V and J are TRBV28 and TRBJ2-4, with TRBD1 identical over 11 bases. V shed 6 bases and J 0 bases; nucleotides not matched to a gene: 4. From germline, CDR1 is MDHEN and CDR2 SYDVKM. The CDR3 loop spans 16 amino acids. In DNA, the CDR3 is TGTGCCAGCAGACCGGGACAGGGGGGAGCCAAAAACATTCAGTACTTC. Amino acid sequence: CASRPGQGGAKNIQYF.

The chain employs TRBV28 and TRBJ1-2; 8 bases line up with TRBD1. Trimming took 5 bases from V and 8 from J; bases not matched to a gene: 10. The CDR3 loop spans 14 amino acids. Germline CDR1 and CDR2: MDHEN and SYDVKM. CDR3 protein: CASSRSSGGEGYTF. CDR3 bases: TGTGCCAGCAGTAGATCATCAGGGGGCGAGGGCTACACCTTC.

This clonotype was counted only a few times. An end of the junction does not agree with germline; a read error may underlie this. The genes are TRBV5-4 and TRBJ2-3; D is possibly TRBD2 (7 bases). The CDR3 runs 16 residues. Germline V CDR1 and CDR2: SGHNT, YYREEE (reference sequence). CDR3 sequence: CASSLGGGAFTDTQYF. The DNA of the CDR3 is TGTGCCAGCAGCTTGGGGGGGGGGGCATTCACAGACACGCAGTATTTT.

The chain recombines TRBV3-1 with TRBJ2-6, with 12 bases matching TRBD2. CDR1 and CDR2 from the germline V gene are LGHDT and YNNKEL (reference sequence). V shed 5 bases and J 0 bases; nucleotides not matched to a gene: 11. This CDR3 contains 20 residues. CDR3 sequence reads: CASSGLGTSGRHSGANVLTF. The DNA of the CDR3 is TGTGCCAGCAGCGGCCTCGGGACTAGCGGGCGCCACTCTGGGGCCAACGTCCTGACTTTC.